The clone carrying this TCR beta chain turned up a few times. Its specificity is unknown. The data stem from a study of cytomegalovirus exposure and HLA in healthy donors. Study summary: The roughly 100 million unique TCR beta sequences, from roughly 180 million T cells, were found by an earlier analysis. Whole-study results and caveats: TCR beta V- and J-gene trimming was later associated with a missense DCLRE1C variant. Associated with HLA alleles at 0.05 false discovery rate in a later analysis were 15,000 to 20,000 TCR beta sequences.

Trimming removed 0 bases from V and 4 bases from J, with 13 bases in between. Germline-derived CDR1 and CDR2 are SGHNT and YYREEE (reference sequence). This CDR3 comprises 15 residues. Vbeta (60) and Jbeta (13) primers were used in the PCR. Authors' processing steps: Unique TCR beta chains numbered approximately 80 million in a later analysis, with around 11 million shared. Repertoires were generated with immunoSEQ multiplex PCR, while TCRdb's copy carries only in-frame clones and drops some. Clone size and V and J calls were adopted from that table, with D and trimming inferred from the DNA. The sample yields just over 200,000 clones, about 81% seen once.

The receptor comes from a woman aged 35 to 49 in good health and CMV-seronegative. The chain employs TRBV5-4 and TRBJ1-2; TRBD1 might be the D (6 bases). What was sequenced was PBMCs. The CDR3: CASSLGGPLGYGYTF. DNA for the CDR3: TGTGCCAGCAGCTTGGGGGGGCCCCTGGGCTATGGCTACACCTTC.